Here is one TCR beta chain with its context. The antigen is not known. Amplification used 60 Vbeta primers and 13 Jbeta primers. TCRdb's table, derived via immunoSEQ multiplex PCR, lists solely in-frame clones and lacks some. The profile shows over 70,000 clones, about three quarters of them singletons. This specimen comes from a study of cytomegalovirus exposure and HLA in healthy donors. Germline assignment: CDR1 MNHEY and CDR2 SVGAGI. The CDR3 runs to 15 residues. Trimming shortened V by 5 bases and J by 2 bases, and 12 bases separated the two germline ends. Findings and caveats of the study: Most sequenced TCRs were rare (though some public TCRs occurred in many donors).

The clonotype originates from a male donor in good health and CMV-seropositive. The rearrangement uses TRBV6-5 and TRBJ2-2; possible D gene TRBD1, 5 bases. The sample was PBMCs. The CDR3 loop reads CASSPDIINTGELFF. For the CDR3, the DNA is TGTGCCAGCAGTCCGGACATAATCAACACCGGGGAGCTGTTTTTT.